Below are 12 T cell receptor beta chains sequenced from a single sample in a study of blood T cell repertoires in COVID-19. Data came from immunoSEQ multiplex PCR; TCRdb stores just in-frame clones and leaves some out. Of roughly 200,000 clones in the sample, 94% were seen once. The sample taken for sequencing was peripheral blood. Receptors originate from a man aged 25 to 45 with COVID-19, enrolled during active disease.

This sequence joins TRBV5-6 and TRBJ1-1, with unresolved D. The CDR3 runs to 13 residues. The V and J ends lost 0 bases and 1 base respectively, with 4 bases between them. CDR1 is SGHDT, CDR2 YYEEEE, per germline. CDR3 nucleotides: TGTGCCAGCAGCTTGGGAGGGAACACTGAAGCTTTCTTT. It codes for CASSLGGNTEAFF.

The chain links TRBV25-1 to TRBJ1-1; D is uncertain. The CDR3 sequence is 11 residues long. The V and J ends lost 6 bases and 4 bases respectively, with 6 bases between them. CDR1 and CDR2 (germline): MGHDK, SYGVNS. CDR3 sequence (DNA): TGTGCCAGCAGCGTATTCACTGAAGCTTTCTTT. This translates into CASSVFTEAFF.

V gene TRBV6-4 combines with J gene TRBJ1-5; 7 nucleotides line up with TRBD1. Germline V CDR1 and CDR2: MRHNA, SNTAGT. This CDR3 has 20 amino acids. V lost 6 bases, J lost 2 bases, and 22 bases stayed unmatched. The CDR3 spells CASSQSLRDRGVDCNQPQHF. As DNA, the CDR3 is TGTGCCAGCAGCCAATCCCTTCGGGACAGAGGGGTTGATTGCAATCAGCCCCAGCATTTT.

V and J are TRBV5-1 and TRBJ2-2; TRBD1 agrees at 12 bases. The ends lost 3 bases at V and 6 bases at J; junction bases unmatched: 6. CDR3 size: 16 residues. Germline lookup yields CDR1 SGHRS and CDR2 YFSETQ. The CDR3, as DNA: TGCGCCAGCAGCTCCCCGGGACAGGGGGCTCCCGGGGAGCTGTTTTTT. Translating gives CASSSPGQGAPGELFF.

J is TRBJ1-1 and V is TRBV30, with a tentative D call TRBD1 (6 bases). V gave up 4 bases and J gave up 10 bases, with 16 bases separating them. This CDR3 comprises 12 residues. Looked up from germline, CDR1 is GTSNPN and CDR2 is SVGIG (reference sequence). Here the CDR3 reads CAWTIQGLRAFF. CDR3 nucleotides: TGTGCCTGGACGATACAGGGTCTTCGAGCTTTCTTT. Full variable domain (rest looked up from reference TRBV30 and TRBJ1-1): SQTIHQWPATLVQPVGSPLSLECTVEGTSNPNLYWYRQAAGRGLQLLFYSVGIGQISSEVPQNLSASRPQDRQFILSSKKLLLSDSGFYLCAWTIQGLRAFFGQGTRLTVV.

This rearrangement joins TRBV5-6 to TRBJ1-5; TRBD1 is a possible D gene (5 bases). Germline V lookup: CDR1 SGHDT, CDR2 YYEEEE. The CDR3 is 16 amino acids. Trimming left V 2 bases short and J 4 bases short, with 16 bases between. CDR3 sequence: CASSFGIRASNQPQHF. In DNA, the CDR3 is TGTGCCAGCAGCTTTGGGATCAGGGCCTCGAATCAGCCCCAGCATTTT.

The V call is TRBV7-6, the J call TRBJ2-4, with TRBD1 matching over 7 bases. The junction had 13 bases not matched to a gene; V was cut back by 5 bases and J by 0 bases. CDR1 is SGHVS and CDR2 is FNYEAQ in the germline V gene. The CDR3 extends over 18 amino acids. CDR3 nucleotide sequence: TGTGCCAGCAGCACACGGACAGGAGTCCCGGGAGCCAAAAACATTCAGTACTTC. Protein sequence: CASSTRTGVPGAKNIQYF.

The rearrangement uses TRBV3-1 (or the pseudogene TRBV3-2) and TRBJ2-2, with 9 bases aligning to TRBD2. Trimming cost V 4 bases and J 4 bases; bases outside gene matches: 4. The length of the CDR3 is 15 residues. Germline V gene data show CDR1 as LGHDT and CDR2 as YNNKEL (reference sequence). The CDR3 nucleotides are TGTGCCAGCAGCCCGGGACTAGCAAGCACCGGGGAGCTGTTTTTT. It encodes CASSPGLASTGELFF.

CDR3 protein: CASSSITGGEYGYTF. CDR3 coding DNA: TGCGCCAGCAGCTCCATAACAGGGGGCGAATATGGCTACACCTTC. The V gene is TRBV5-1, the J gene TRBJ1-2; 9 bases fit TRBD1. The ends lost 3 bases at V and 5 bases at J; junction bases unmatched: 8. This CDR3 comprises 15 residues. Germline CDR1 SGHRS, CDR2 YFSETQ.

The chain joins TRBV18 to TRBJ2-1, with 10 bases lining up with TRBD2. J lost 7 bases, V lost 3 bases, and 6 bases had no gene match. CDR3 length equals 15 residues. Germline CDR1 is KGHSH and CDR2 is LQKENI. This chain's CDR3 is CASSPGAGGPNEQFF. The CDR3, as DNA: TGTGCCAGCTCACCGGGAGCGGGGGGGCCTAATGAGCAGTTCTTC. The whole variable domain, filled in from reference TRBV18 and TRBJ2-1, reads NAGVMQNPRHLVRRRGQEARLRCSPMKGHSHVYWYRQLPEEGLKFMVYLQKENIIDESGMPKERFSAEFPKEGPSILRIQQVVRGDSAAYFCASSPGAGGPNEQFFGPGTRLTVL.

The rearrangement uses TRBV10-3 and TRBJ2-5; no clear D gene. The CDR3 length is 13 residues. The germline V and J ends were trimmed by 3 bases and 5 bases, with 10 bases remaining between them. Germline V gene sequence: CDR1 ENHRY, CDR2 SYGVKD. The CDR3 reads CAISDGDSETQYF. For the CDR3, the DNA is TGTGCCATCAGTGACGGAGACTCCGAGACCCAGTACTTC.

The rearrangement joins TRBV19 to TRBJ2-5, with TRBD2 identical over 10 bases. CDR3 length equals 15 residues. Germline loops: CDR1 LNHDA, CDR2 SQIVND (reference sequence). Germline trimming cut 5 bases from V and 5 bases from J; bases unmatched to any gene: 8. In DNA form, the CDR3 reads TGTGCCAGTAGTTCCACCGGGACTAGCGTGGAGACCCAGTACTTC. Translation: CASSSTGTSVETQYF.